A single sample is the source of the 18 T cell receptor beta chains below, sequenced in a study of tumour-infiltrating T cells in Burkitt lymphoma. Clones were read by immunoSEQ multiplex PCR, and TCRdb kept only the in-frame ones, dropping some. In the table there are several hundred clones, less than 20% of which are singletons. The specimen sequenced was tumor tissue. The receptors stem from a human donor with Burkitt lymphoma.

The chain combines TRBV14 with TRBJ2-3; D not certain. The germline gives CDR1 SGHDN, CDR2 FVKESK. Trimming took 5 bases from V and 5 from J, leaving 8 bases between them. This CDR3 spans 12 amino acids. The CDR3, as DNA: TGTGCCAGCAGCTTCACGGTAGATACGCAGTATTTT. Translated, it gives CASSFTVDTQYF.

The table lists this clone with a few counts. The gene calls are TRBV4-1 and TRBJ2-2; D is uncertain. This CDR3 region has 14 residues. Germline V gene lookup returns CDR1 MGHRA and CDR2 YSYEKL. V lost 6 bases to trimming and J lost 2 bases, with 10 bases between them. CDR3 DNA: TGCGCCAGCAGAAAAGAATCTAACACCGGGGAGCTGTTTTTT. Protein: CASRKESNTGELFF.

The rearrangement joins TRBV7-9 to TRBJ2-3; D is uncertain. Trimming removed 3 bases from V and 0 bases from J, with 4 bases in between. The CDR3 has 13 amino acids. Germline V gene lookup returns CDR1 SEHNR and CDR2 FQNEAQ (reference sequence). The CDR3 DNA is TGTGCCAGCAGCTTTTTCAGCACAGATACGCAGTATTTT. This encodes CASSFFSTDTQYF.

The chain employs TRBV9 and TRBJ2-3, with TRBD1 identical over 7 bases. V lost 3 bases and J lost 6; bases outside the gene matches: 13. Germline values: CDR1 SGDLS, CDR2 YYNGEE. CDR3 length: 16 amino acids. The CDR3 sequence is CASSGDSRALLDTQYF. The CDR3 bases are TGTGCCAGCAGCGGGGACAGCAGAGCCCTGCTTGATACGCAGTATTTT.

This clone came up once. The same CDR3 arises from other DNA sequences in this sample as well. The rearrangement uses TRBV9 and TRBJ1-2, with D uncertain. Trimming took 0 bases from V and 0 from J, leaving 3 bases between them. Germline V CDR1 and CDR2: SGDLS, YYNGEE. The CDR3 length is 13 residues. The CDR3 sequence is CASSVAANYGYTF. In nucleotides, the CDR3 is TGTGCCAGCAGCGTAGCAGCTAACTATGGCTACACCTTC. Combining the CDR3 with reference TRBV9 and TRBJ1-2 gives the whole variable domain DSGVTQTPKHLITATGQRVTLRCSPRSGDLSVYWYQQSLDQGLQFLIQYYNGEERAKGNILERFSAQQFPDLHSELNLSSLELGDSALYFCASSVAANYGYTFGSGTRLTVV.

The CDR3 protein is CASTSTDTQYF. CDR3 DNA sequence: TGTGCCAGCACCAGCACAGATACGCAGTATTTT. V gene TRBV2 combines with J gene TRBJ2-3; D call uncertain. This CDR3 has 11 residues. V shed 7 bases and J shed 0 bases, with 2 bases lying between them. CDR1 and CDR2 from the germline V gene are SNHLY and FYNNEI.

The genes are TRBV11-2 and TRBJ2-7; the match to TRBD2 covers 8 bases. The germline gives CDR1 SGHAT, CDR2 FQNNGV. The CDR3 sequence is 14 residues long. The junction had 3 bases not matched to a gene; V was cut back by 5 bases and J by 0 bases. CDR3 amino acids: CASSVAGSSYEQYF. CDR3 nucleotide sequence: TGTGCCAGCAGCGTAGCGGGGAGCTCCTACGAGCAGTACTTC.

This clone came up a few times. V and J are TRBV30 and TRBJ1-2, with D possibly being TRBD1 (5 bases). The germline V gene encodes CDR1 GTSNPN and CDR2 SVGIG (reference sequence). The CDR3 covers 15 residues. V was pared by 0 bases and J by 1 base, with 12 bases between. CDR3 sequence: CAWSVGQTNNYGYTF. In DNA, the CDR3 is TGTGCCTGGAGTGTGGGGCAGACTAATAACTATGGCTACACCTTC.

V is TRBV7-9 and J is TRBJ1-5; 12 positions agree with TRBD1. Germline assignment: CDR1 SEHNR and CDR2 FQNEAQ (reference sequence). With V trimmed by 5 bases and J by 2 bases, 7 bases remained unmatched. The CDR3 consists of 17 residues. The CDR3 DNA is TGTGCCAGCAGCCCCGGGACAGGGGGCACTGGCAATCAGCCCCAGCATTTT. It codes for CASSPGTGGTGNQPQHF.

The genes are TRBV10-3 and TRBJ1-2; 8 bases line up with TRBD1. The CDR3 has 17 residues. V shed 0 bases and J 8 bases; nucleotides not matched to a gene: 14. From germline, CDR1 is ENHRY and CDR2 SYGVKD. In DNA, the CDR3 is TGTGCCATCAGTGAGTCCTACACTCGACAGGGGAGGTCGGGCTACACCTTC. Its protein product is CAISESYTRQGRSGYTF.

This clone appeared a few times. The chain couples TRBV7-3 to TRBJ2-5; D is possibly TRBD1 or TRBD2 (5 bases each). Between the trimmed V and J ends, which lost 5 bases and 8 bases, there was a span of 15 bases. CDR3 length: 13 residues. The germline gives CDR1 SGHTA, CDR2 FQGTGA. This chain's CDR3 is CASSLGAAATQYF. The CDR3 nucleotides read TGTGCCAGCAGCCTCGGGGCCGCTGCTACCCAGTACTTC.

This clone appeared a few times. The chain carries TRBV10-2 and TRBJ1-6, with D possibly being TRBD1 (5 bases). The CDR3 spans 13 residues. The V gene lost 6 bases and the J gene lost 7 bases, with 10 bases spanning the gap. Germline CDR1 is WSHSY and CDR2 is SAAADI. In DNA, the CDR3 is TGCGCCAGCAGGGCGGGACTGAATTCACCCCTCCACTTT. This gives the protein CASRAGLNSPLHF.

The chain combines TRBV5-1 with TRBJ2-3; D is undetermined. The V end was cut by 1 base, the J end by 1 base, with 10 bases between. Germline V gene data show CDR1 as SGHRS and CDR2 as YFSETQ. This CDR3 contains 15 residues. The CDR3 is CASSLTARGTDTQYF. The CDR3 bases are TGCGCCAGCAGCTTGACAGCGAGAGGCACAGATACGCAGTATTTT.

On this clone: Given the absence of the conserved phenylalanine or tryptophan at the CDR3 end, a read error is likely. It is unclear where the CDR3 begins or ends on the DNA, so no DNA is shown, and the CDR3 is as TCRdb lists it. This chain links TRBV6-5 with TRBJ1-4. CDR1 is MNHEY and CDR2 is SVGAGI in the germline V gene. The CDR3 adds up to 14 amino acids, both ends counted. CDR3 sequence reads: CASRGRDFVGLMFS.

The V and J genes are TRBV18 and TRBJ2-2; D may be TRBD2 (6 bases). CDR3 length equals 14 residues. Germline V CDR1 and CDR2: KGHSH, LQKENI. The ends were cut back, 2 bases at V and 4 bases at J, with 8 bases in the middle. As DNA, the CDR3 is TGTGCCAGCTCACCAAGGAGGGCCACCGGGGAGCTGTTTTTT. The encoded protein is CASSPRRATGELFF.

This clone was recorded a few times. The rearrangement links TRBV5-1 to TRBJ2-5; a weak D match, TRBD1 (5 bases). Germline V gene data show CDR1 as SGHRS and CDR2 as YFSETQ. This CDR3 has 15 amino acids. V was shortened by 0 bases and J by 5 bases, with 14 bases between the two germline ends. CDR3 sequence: CASSLAAGSGETQYF. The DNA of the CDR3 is TGCGCCAGCAGCTTGGCGGCAGGGTCCGGGGAGACCCAGTACTTC.

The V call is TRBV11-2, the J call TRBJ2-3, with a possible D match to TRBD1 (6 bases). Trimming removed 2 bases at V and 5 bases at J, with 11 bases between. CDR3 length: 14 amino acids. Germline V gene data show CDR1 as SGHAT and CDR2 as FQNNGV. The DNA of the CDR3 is TGTGCCAGCAGCTTATTGGGCAGGGGAGATACGCAGTATTTT. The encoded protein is CASSLLGRGDTQYF. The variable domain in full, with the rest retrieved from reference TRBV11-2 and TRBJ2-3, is EAGVAQSPRYKIIEKRQSVAFWCNPISGHATLYWYQQILGQGPKLLIQFQNNGVVDDSQLPKDRFSAERLKGVDSTLKIQPAKLEDSAVYLCASSLLGRGDTQYFGPGTRLTVL.

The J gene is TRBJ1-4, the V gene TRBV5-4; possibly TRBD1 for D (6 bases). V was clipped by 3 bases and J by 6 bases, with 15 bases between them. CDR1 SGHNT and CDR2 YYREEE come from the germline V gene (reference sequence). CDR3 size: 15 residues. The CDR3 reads CASSSKQGADEKLFF. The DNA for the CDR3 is TGTGCCAGCAGCTCCAAACAGGGAGCGGATGAAAAACTGTTTTTT.